This TCR beta chain was retrieved from a study of Graves' ophthalmopathy and Graves' hyperthyroidism. Physicians reached a diagnosis by relying on clinical symptoms, serum thyroxine, TRAb, thyroid ultrasound and orbital computed tomography. PBMCs had their origin in fresh peripheral blood (roughly 11 ml). Transcripts of RNA were the source for amplifying TCR beta CDR3 regions. The authors performed first-round RT-PCR with HTBI primers and then a second-round multiplex PCR. MiXCR, applied by TCRdb to the multiplex PCR reads, yields one record per CDR3 protein. The sample shows roughly 500,000 distinct CDR3 sequences, roughly an eighth of them seen only once. The CDR3 has 16 amino acids. Looked up from germline, CDR1 is GTSNPN and CDR2 is SVGIG (reference sequence). Trimming took 3 bases from V and 4 from J; bases not matched to a gene: 7. In its sample, this clonotype was seen a few times.

Sequencing used blood. This sequence originates from a young woman with Graves' ophthalmopathy. The chain employs TRBV30 and TRBJ2-5; 14 bases are a match to TRBD2. The CDR3 DNA reads TGTGCCTGGAGACCGGGACTAGCGGGAGAGGGAGAGACCCAGTACTTC. It codes for CAWRPGLAGEGETQYF. The variable domain in full, with the rest retrieved from reference TRBV30 and TRBJ2-5, is SQTIHQWPATLVQPVGSPLSLECTVEGTSNPNLYWYRQAAGRGLQLLFYSVGIGQISSEVPQNLSASRPQDRQFILSSKKLLLSDSGFYLCAWRPGLAGEGETQYFGPGTRLLVL.